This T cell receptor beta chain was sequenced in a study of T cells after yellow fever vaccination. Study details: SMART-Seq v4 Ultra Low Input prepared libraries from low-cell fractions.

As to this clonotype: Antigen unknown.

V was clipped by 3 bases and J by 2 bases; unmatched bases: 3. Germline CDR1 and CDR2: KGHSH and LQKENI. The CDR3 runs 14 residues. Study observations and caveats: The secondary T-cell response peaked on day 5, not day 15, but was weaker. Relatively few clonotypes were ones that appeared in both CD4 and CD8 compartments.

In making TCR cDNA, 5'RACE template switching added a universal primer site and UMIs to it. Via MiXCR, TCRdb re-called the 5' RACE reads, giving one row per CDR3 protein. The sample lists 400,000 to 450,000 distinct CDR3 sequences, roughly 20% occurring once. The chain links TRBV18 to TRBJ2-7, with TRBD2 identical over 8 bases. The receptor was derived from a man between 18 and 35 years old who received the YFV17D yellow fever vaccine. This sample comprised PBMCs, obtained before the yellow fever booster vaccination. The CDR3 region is CASSPGGGPYEQYV. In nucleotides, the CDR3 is TGTGCCAGCTCACCCGGCGGGGGGCCCTACGAGCAGTACGTC.